This TCR beta chain comes out of a study of control samples from healthy donors and cancer patients. This clone was seen once. This CDR3 has 16 residues. Germline V gene lookup returns CDR1 SGDLS and CDR2 YYNGEE. V was pared by 3 bases and J by 5 bases, with 11 bases of the junction left unmatched. Profiled with immunoSEQ multiplex PCR; TCRdb holds only in-frame clones, not every one. The top ten hold about 3.2% of the sample, which has roughly 120,000 clones, roughly 88% seen once. The sequence was collected from a man in his forties in good health. V gene TRBV9 combines with J gene TRBJ2-1, with TRBD2 identical over 7 bases. The sequencing sample was made of blood. The CDR3 coding sequence is TGTGCCAGCAGCGCCCATGGGGCTAGCGGAAACAATGAGCAGTTCTTC. Its translation: CASSAHGASGNNEQFF. The whole variable domain, remainder taken from reference TRBV9 and TRBJ2-1, is DSGVTQTPKHLITATGQRVTLRCSPRSGDLSVYWYQQSLDQGLQFLIQYYNGEERAKGNILERFSAQQFPDLHSELNLSSLELGDSALYFCASSAHGASGNNEQFFGPGTRLTVL.